This passage covers 7 T cell receptor beta chains from one sample sequenced in a study of early T cells in non-severe SARS-CoV-2 infection. MiXCR, run by TCRdb on the 5' RACE reads, gives a single entry per CDR3 protein. The repertoire includes tens of thousands of distinct CDR3 sequences, roughly 5.6% of them detected once, and less than 35% sits in the top ten. Material for sequencing was whole blood. The receptor source for this set is an adult who was a healthcare worker with PCR-confirmed SARS-CoV-2 infection or an uninfected control (not recorded which).

The table lists this clonotype with many counts. The rearrangement uses TRBV20-1 and TRBJ2-5; the D gene is possibly TRBD1 (6 bases). Germline V gene lookup returns CDR1 DFQATT and CDR2 SNEGSKA (reference sequence). The CDR3 runs to 12 residues. Trimming cost V 5 bases and J 0 bases, with 7 bases left between them. CDR3 in amino acids: CSAWTDQETQYF. The DNA of the CDR3 is TGCAGTGCTTGGACAGACCAAGAGACCCAGTACTTC.

The chain carries TRBV30 and TRBJ1-1; perhaps TRBD1 as D (5 bases). This CDR3 comprises 13 residues. The germline V gene encodes CDR1 GTSNPN and CDR2 SVGIG (reference sequence). V was cut by 5 bases and J by 4 bases, with 14 bases left in between. For the CDR3, the DNA is TGTGCCTGGGCAGGGTCGCGTGGCACTGAAGCTTTCTTT. Protein product: CAWAGSRGTEAFF. Based on the CDR3 plus reference TRBV30 and TRBJ1-1, the full variable domain is SQTIHQWPATLVQPVGSPLSLECTVEGTSNPNLYWYRQAAGRGLQLLFYSVGIGQISSEVPQNLSASRPQDRQFILSSKKLLLSDSGFYLCAWAGSRGTEAFFGQGTRLTVV.

This clonotype appeared a few times. The chain has TRBV18 and TRBJ1-1; D not resolved. This CDR3 region has 12 residues. V lost 4 bases to trimming and J lost 4 bases, with 7 bases between them. CDR1 is KGHSH, CDR2 LQKENI, per germline. CDR3 in amino acids: CASSQVPTEAFF. CDR3 sequence (DNA): TGTGCCAGCTCACAAGTTCCCACTGAAGCTTTCTTT.

This clonotype was counted many times. The chain combines TRBV20-1 with TRBJ2-2; the D call may be TRBD1 or TRBD2 (6 bases each). Trimming took off 2 bases at V and 2 bases at J, with 15 bases between the two ends. This CDR3 is 16 amino acids long. The germline V gene has CDR1 DFQATT and CDR2 SNEGSKA (reference sequence). CDR3 protein: CSARPGGGPNTGELFF. CDR3 bases: TGCAGTGCTAGACCCGGAGGGGGGCCTAACACCGGGGAGCTGTTTTTT.

This clonotype was seen ten or more times. The chain has TRBV19 and TRBJ2-7, with D possibly TRBD1 on 6 matching bases. The V gene's germline CDR1 is LNHDA and CDR2 SQIVND (reference sequence). There are 11 residues in the CDR3. Trimming shortened V by 5 bases and J by 8 bases, and 10 bases separated the two germline ends. The CDR3 nucleotides are TGTGCCAGTAGTTCGGGACACCAGCAGTACTTC. Translation: CASSSGHQQYF.

This clonotype was seen more than once but under ten times. V usage is TRBV5-4 and J usage is TRBJ1-2; TRBD1 agrees at 12 bases. With 4 bases clipped from V and 7 bases from J, the junction kept 11 bases outside the gene matches. Germline-derived CDR1 and CDR2 are SGHNT and YYREEE (reference sequence). The CDR3 is 16 amino acids. The CDR3: CASSLRLGQGAAGYTF. CDR3 bases: TGTGCCAGCAGCCTACGTCTGGGACAGGGGGCTGCTGGCTACACCTTC.

This clonotype has a count of ten or more. CDR3 nucleotide sequence: TGTGCCAGCAGTGAAGCGGGGCACGACACAGATACGCAGTATTTT. Translating gives CASSEAGHDTDTQYF. This rearrangement joins TRBV2 to TRBJ2-3, with D possibly matching TRBD1 (5 bases). CDR3 length equals 15 residues. The germline V gene has CDR1 SNHLY and CDR2 FYNNEI. The V gene lost 0 bases and the J gene lost 2 bases, with 9 bases spanning the gap.